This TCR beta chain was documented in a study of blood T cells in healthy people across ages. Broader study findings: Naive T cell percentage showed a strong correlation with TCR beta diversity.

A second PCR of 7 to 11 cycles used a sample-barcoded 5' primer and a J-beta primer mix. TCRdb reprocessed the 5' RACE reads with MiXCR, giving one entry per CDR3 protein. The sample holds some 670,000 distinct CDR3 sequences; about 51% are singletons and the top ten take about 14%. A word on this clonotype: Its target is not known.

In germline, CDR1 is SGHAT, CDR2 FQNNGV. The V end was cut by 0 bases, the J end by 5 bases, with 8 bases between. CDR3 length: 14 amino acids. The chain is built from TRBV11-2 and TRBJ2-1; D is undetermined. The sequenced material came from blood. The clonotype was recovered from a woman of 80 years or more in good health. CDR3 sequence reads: CASSLDWTNNEQFF. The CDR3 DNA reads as TGTGCCAGCAGCTTAGACTGGACCAACAATGAGCAGTTCTTC.